The 8 T cell receptor beta chains reported below all come from one sample, sequenced in a study of CD4 T cells in relation to SARS-CoV-2 and coronaviruses. The unexposed donors gave CD4+ T cells in about 2010-2019, prior to COVID-19. The cells were cultured for under 13 days before CD4+ T cells were isolated. These TCRs are of unknown antigen specificity. Produced via immunoSEQ multiplex PCR; TCRdb's table is partial and in-frame only. Here the sample spans roughly 24,000 clones, approximately 78% being singletons. What was sequenced was CD4+ T cells from PBMCs, cultured in vitro. All receptors come from a human donor in good health.

Written as DNA, the CDR3 is TGTGCCAGCAGTAAGGGACAGGGGGCTAGCCAGCCCCAGCATTTT. Translation gives CASSKGQGASQPQHF. The chain carries TRBV2 and TRBJ1-5; 12 bases fit TRBD1. The CDR3 loop spans 15 amino acids. With 5 bases clipped from V and 7 bases from J, the junction kept 6 bases outside the gene matches. Germline V gene data show CDR1 as SNHLY and CDR2 as FYNNEI.

The rearrangement uses TRBV2 and TRBJ1-2; 9 nucleotides line up with TRBD1. Germline CDR1 is SNHLY and CDR2 is FYNNEI. The CDR3 is made up of 13 amino acids. V dropped 1 base and J dropped 6; count of bases not matched to a gene: 0. The CDR3 loop reads CASSEDRGHGYTF. CDR3 nucleotide sequence: TGTGCCAGCAGTGAAGACAGGGGGCATGGCTACACCTTC.

V is TRBV11-2 and J is TRBJ2-6; D not certain. V was clipped by 1 base and J by 4 bases, with 11 bases between them. The CDR3 is 16 residues long. Germline V gene lookup returns CDR1 SGHAT and CDR2 FQNNGV. DNA for the CDR3: TGTGCCAGCAGCTTAGGACGGTTCGAGGGGGCCAACGTCCTGACTTTC. Translating it yields CASSLGRFEGANVLTF.

The V call is TRBV30, the J call TRBJ2-5, with D perhaps given as TRBD1 or TRBD2 (5 bases each). CDR3 length: 13 amino acids. Germline-derived CDR1 and CDR2 are GTSNPN and SVGIG (reference sequence). With 3 bases removed from V and 5 bases from J, the gap between germline ends came to 13 bases. This CDR3 is CAWSRDVSETQYF. Here the CDR3 DNA reads TGTGCCTGGAGCCGGGACGTCTCGGAGACCCAGTACTTC.

The chain has TRBV3-1 (or the pseudogene TRBV3-2) and TRBJ2-1; perhaps D is TRBD1 or TRBD2 (6 bases each). The CDR3 spans 13 residues. Trimming left V 1 base short and J 8 bases short, with 9 bases between. From germline, CDR1 is LGHDT and CDR2 YNNKEL (reference sequence). CDR3 nucleotides: TGTGCCAGCAGCCAAGCGGGGGCGGATGAGCAGTTCTTC. It specifies CASSQAGADEQFF.

This sequence joins TRBV4-1 and TRBJ1-4, with a weak D call TRBD1 (6 bases). V was trimmed by 0 bases and J by 6 bases, leaving 17 bases between them. The V gene's germline CDR1 is MGHRA and CDR2 YSYEKL. The CDR3 runs to 17 residues. CDR3 loop: CASSQDRETGGYEKLFF. CDR3 sequence (DNA): TGCGCCAGCAGCCAAGATAGAGAGACAGGTGGTTATGAAAAACTGTTTTTT.

This clone was counted once. The chain combines TRBV9 with TRBJ1-6; 8 bases agree with TRBD1. V shed 7 bases and J 9 bases; nucleotides not matched to a gene: 9. CDR1 SGDLS and CDR2 YYNGEE come from the germline V gene. CDR3 size: 14 residues. CDR3 protein: CASRAGQGGSPLHF. As DNA, the CDR3 is TGTGCCAGCCGGGCCGGACAGGGAGGTTCACCCCTCCACTTT.

This clone was counted a single time. The gene calls are TRBV28 and TRBJ2-7, with D unclear. Germline assignment: CDR1 MDHEN and CDR2 SYDVKM. Deletions cut 3 bases from V and 0 bases from J, with 9 bases between. The CDR3 is made up of 14 amino acids. The CDR3 DNA sequence: TGTGCCAGCAGTTTCCCTACCTCCTCCTACGAGCAGTACTTC. This translates into CASSFPTSSYEQYF.